This T cell receptor (beta chain) was captured by sequencing in a study of T cell responses to AZD1222 COVID-19 vaccine. Generated by immunoSEQ multiplex PCR, the TCRdb table keeps only in-frame clones and is missing some. The table has 110,000 to 150,000 clones, around nine tenths seen once. For this clone: Antigen unknown.

There are 14 residues in the CDR3. V was shortened by 3 bases and J by 3 bases, with 9 bases between the two germline ends. Germline V gives CDR1 LNHDA, CDR2 SQIVND (reference sequence). Study-wide results and limits: Just six people given AZD1222 tested seropositive at baseline. Of spike-specific TCRs, nearly half reportedly target regions left unmutated in variants. Spike-specific TCRs gained breadth and depth after people received two AZD1222 doses. Spike-spanning, vaccine-associated CD4 TCRs were dominant at 160-218 and 743-854.

The chain employs TRBV19 and TRBJ1-5, with TRBD1 as a possible D gene (5 bases). The sample was peripheral blood, taken 28 days after the second AZD1222 dose. This clonotype originated in an adult who received the AZD1222 COVID-19 vaccine. CDR3 in amino acids: CASSIWTINQPQHF. The CDR3 DNA is TGTGCCAGTAGTATTTGGACAATCAATCAGCCCCAGCATTTT.